The rows below give T cell receptor beta chains drawn from one sample of a study of CD8+CD57+ T cells in acquired aplastic anemia. TCRdb recomputed calls from the reads with MiXCR, one row per CDR3 protein. Among about half a million distinct CDR3 sequences listed, around 30% were seen once. Sequenced sample: sorted CD4+, CD8+, or CD8+CD57+ T cells (not recorded which) from PBMCs. Every receptor here comes from a human donor with aplastic anemia. Each CDR3 is given with its conserved first and last residue.

TRBV20-1,TRBJ1-1,CSASGGTGDNTEAFF
TRBV11-3,TRBJ2-4,CASRAVQSIQYF
TRBV6-1,TRBJ1-6,CASSALGQNNSPLHF
TRBV11-1,TRBJ2-1,CASSLGLAGDNEQFF
TRBV5-1,TRBJ2-3,CAGSLGGTSTDTQYF
TRBV19,TRBJ1-2,CASSMAQGGTGYTF
TRBV11-2,TRBJ1-4,CASSSGGGLLEKLFF
TRBV2,TRBJ2-7,CASKVAGSYEQYF
TRBV6-5,TRBJ1-2,CASSYSGQGDYGYTF
TRBV19,TRBJ1-5,CASSTRGHEHF
TRBV4-1,TRBJ1-2,CASSPQYNNYGYTF
TRBV7-8,TRBJ2-2,CASSAGVGELFF
TRBV29-1,TRBJ1-1,CAGSPDRVNTEAFF
TRBV10-3,TRBJ1-2,CAISGQKTNYGYTF
TRBV7-8,TRBJ2-7,CASSLAPSGGYEQYF
TRBV19,TRBJ1-3,CASSIGPGIGNTIYF
TRBV6-1,TRBJ1-2,CASSLSEGARGYTF
TRBV12-3/TRBV12-4,TRBJ1-6,CASSYIESYNSPLHF
TRBV9,TRBJ1-1,CASSVVGGEAFF
TRBV2,TRBJ2-7,CASSEVPGARSYEQYF
TRBV10-3,TRBJ2-5,CAISDSGVETQYF
TRBV6-4,TRBJ1-1,CASSDLGMNTEAFF
TRBV2,TRBJ1-5,CASALGTGGFEPQHF
TRBV5-1,TRBJ2-1,CASSLTTSGYNEQFF
TRBV9,TRBJ2-1,CASSPRLAGNNEQFF
TRBV29-1,TRBJ2-7,CSTGTSVYEQYF
TRBV7-8,TRBJ2-5,CASSLESGTPQETQYF
TRBV24-1,TRBJ2-1,CATSDPSGGANEQFF
TRBV27,TRBJ1-1,CASTYGQGTEAFF
TRBV7-2,TRBJ2-5,CASSIWLAGSRNQETQYF
TRBV19,TRBJ1-1,CASRRQGQQAFF